The 25 T cell receptor beta chains below come from one sample, sequenced in a study of regulatory T cells in long-lasting Graves disease. Time point here: persistent/refractory GD, antithyroid drugs over 5 years with positive TRAb. Preparation of the TCR library used RNA extracted from PBMCs. Combining iRepertoire HTBI primers with Arm-PCR of CDR3 regions, the authors built TCR beta libraries. TCRdb redid the calling of the multiplex PCR reads with MiXCR, one entry per CDR3 protein. Seen here are more than 300,000 distinct CDR3 sequences, 15% to 20% observed once, and the top ten hold 29%. Sequencing used peripheral blood mononuclear cells (PBMCs), obtained when the disease was refractory, from a patient treated with antithyroid drugs. The origin of the receptors is a female donor with Graves disease.

Many counts were recorded for this clonotype. This chain uses TRBV2 with TRBJ1-5, with D possibly matching TRBD1 (6 bases). Trimming shortened V by 1 base and J by 3 bases, and 16 bases separated the two germline ends. Germline-derived CDR1 and CDR2 are SNHLY and FYNNEI. CDR3 length equals 17 residues. CDR3 bases: TGTGCCAGCAGTGAAGGGAGGTATTTGGGGGCCAATCAGCCCCAGCATTTT. Its protein product is CASSEGRYLGANQPQHF.

This clonotype occurred many times. The chain joins TRBV6-1 to TRBJ2-7; 10 nucleotides align to TRBD2. J gave up 2 bases and V 6 bases, and 7 bases lay outside the gene matches. The CDR3 has 15 residues. Germline CDR1 and CDR2: MNHNS and SASEGT. CDR3 protein: CASSPVAGGTYEQYF. In DNA, the CDR3 is TGTGCCAGCAGCCCCGTAGCGGGGGGTACCTACGAGCAGTACTTC.

This clonotype was counted ten times or more. This rearrangement joins TRBV2 to TRBJ1-1, with 7 nucleotides matching TRBD1. V lost 9 bases and J lost 4; bases outside the gene matches: 5. The CDR3 contains 12 residues. In germline, CDR1 is SNHLY, CDR2 FYNNEI. CDR3 region: CARRQGGTEAFF. CDR3 in DNA: TGTGCCAGAAGACAGGGAGGCACTGAAGCTTTCTTT.

This clonotype was observed at least ten times. At one end, the junction sequence differs from germline, possibly due to a read error. The chain combines TRBV5-1 with TRBJ1-1; no definite D call. CDR3 size: 14 residues. Per germline, CDR1 SGHRS and CDR2 YFSETQ. CDR3 loop: CASSLGRVNTEAFF. The CDR3 DNA is TGTGCCAGCAGCTTAGGGCGGGTGAACACTGAAGCTTTCTTT.

The J gene is TRBJ1-5, the V gene TRBV20-1; D is perhaps TRBD1 (5 bases). Germline loops: CDR1 DFQATT, CDR2 SNEGSKA (reference sequence). The CDR3 spans 13 residues. The germline V and J ends were trimmed by 8 bases and 0 bases, with 11 bases remaining between them. CDR3 nucleotide sequence: TGCAGTTCTGGCAGGGCTAGCAATCAGCCCCAGCATTTT. It encodes CSSGRASNQPQHF.

The V and J genes are TRBV3-1 and TRBJ2-5, with D perhaps matching TRBD2 (5 bases). This CDR3 spans 14 amino acids. With 1 base removed from V and 7 bases from J, the gap between germline ends came to 13 bases. Germline V CDR1 and CDR2: LGHDT, YNNKEL (reference sequence). CDR3 nucleotides: TGTGCCAGCAGCCAAGTGGAGCGGTCCGGGACCCAGTACTTC. It yields the protein CASSQVERSGTQYF.

This clonotype was picked up many times. The chain couples TRBV6-2 or TRBV6-3 to TRBJ1-5, with unresolved D. Germline V gene sequence: CDR1 MNHEY, CDR2 SVGEGT. The V end was cut by 2 bases, the J end by 0 bases, with 23 bases between. There are 20 residues in the CDR3. The CDR3 loop is CASSYPGGQNYRDSNQPQHF. CDR3 DNA: TGTGCCAGCAGTTACCCGGGAGGCCAGAACTACCGGGATAGCAATCAGCCCCAGCATTTT.

This clonotype was detected many times. The chain combines TRBV28 with TRBJ1-5; no clear D gene. The germline CDR1 and CDR2 sequences are MDHEN and SYDVKM. The CDR3 length is 17 residues. V was clipped by 5 bases and J by 1 base, with 18 bases between them. The CDR3 here is CASSRDRAQVSNQPQHF. The CDR3 region has the DNA TGTGCCAGCAGTCGAGACCGGGCTCAAGTAAGCAATCAGCCCCAGCATTTT.

A few counts support this clonotype. It may be a read error: a sequence one base away is much more abundant. The chain recombines TRBV6-5 with TRBJ1-1; possibly TRBD1 for D (5 bases). Germline values: CDR1 MNHEY, CDR2 SVGAGI. V shed 4 bases and J shed 4 bases, with 16 bases lying between them. CDR3 length: 15 amino acids. The CDR3 nucleotides are TGTGCCAGCAGTTGCTTGGGACTATCCGTCACTGAAGCTTTCTTT. Protein product: CASSCLGLSVTEAFF.

This clonotype was counted only a few times. The CDR3 coding sequence is TGTGCCAGCAGCTTCTCAGTAGAAGCTTTCTTT. It translates to CASSFSVEAFF. The chain has TRBV7-9 and TRBJ1-1; D gene ambiguous. The CDR3 is made up of 11 amino acids. Germline CDR1 reads SEHNR; CDR2 reads FQNEAQ (reference sequence). Trimming removed 3 bases from V and 8 bases from J, with 7 bases in between. Full variable domain (remainder filled in from reference TRBV7-9 and TRBJ1-1): DTGVSQNPRHKITKRGQNVTFRCDPISEHNRLYWYRQTLGQGPEFLTYFQNEAQLEKSRLLSDRFSAERPKGSFSTLEIQRTEQGDSAMYLCASSFSVEAFFGQGTRLTVV.

In its sample, this clonotype was seen a few times. The V call is TRBV4-1, the J call TRBJ2-7; 9 nucleotides match TRBD1. This CDR3 has 15 amino acids. Germline V gives CDR1 MGHRA, CDR2 YSYEKL. V gave up 6 bases and J gave up 2 bases; unmatched junction bases: 8. The CDR3 DNA sequence: TGCGCCAGCAGACCACACAGGGGGCTTCCCTACGAGCAGTACTTC. Its protein product is CASRPHRGLPYEQYF.

This clonotype was observed a few times. CDR3 region: CASSSLVGELFF. The CDR3 DNA reads TGTGCCAGCAGTTCCCTTGTCGGGGAGCTGTTTTTT. The chain uses TRBV28 and TRBJ2-2; D is uncertain. Trimming shortened V by 4 bases and J by 7 bases, and 7 bases separated the two germline ends. CDR1 MDHEN and CDR2 SYDVKM come from the germline V gene. The CDR3 is 12 residues long.

This clonotype showed up just a few times. The rearrangement joins TRBV7-6 to TRBJ1-2; 10 nucleotides match TRBD1. The germline V gene has CDR1 SGHVS and CDR2 FNYEAQ. The CDR3 has 14 residues. V lost 1 base, J lost 6 bases, and 2 bases stayed unmatched. DNA for the CDR3: TGTGCCAGCAGCTTAGGGGGACAGGGGAATGGCTACACCTTC. It yields the protein CASSLGGQGNGYTF.

At least ten counts were recorded for this clonotype. This rearrangement joins TRBV7-9 to TRBJ2-7; 7 bases agree with TRBD2. Trimming at V came to 6 bases and at J to 5 bases, leaving 1 base not matched to a gene. The CDR3 covers 11 residues. The germline V gene encodes CDR1 SEHNR and CDR2 FQNEAQ (reference sequence). In DNA form, the CDR3 reads TGTGCCAGCAGGCGGGGGAACGAGCAGTACTTC. It yields the protein CASRRGNEQYF. Drawing the rest from reference TRBV7-9 and TRBJ2-7, the complete variable domain is DTGVSQNPRHKITKRGQNVTFRCDPISEHNRLYWYRQTLGQGPEFLTYFQNEAQLEKSRLLSDRFSAERPKGSFSTLEIQRTEQGDSAMYLCASRRGNEQYFGPGTRLTVT.

V and J are TRBV7-2 and TRBJ1-1; D is undetermined. The germline V gene encodes CDR1 SGHTA and CDR2 FQGNSA. The CDR3 spans 17 residues. The V end was cut by 2 bases, the J end by 0 bases, with 16 bases between. The chain's CDR3 is CASSLSKAFVMNTEAFF. The CDR3 coding sequence is TGTGCCAGCAGCTTATCTAAAGCTTTCGTCATGAACACTGAAGCTTTCTTT.

Only a few counts were recorded for this clonotype. The J gene is TRBJ1-2, the V gene TRBV15; possible D gene TRBD1, 5 bases. Germline CDR1 and CDR2: LNHNV and YYDKDF (reference sequence). The CDR3 contains 15 residues. V was pared by 0 bases and J by 7 bases, with 15 bases between. In DNA, the CDR3 is TGTGCCACCAGCAGAGAAAAAACGAGGGGCGTTGGCTACACCTTC. Amino acid sequence: CATSREKTRGVGYTF.

This clonotype was observed at least ten times. The chain couples TRBV10-3 to TRBJ2-7; TRBD1 matches 9 bases. Germline-derived CDR1 and CDR2 are ENHRY and SYGVKD. The CDR3 runs to 13 residues. J lost 2 bases, V lost 8 bases, and 4 bases had no gene match. The CDR3 here is CAIGGQGTYEQYF. Here the CDR3 DNA reads TGTGCCATCGGGGGACAGGGAACCTACGAGCAGTACTTC.

This clonotype was counted a few times. The chain joins TRBV6-2 or TRBV6-3 to TRBJ2-7; the D gene could be TRBD1 or TRBD2 (5 bases each). V shed 0 bases and J shed 1 base, with 7 bases lying between them. The germline V gene has CDR1 MNHEY and CDR2 SVGEGT. There are 14 residues in the CDR3. Here the CDR3 DNA reads TGTGCCAGCAGTTACTCGTGGGGGTCCTACGAGCAGTACTTC. Encoded protein: CASSYSWGSYEQYF.

This clonotype was detected only a few times. The chain links TRBV6-1 to TRBJ2-1, with 8 bases matching TRBD1. V lost 3 bases and J lost 4; bases outside the gene matches: 5. The CDR3 is made up of 15 amino acids. Germline lookup yields CDR1 MNHNS and CDR2 SASEGT. CDR3 residues: CASSDWTGPYNEQFF. CDR3 nucleotides: TGTGCCAGCAGTGACTGGACAGGGCCTTACAATGAGCAGTTCTTC.

This clonotype occurred many times. V is TRBV28 and J is TRBJ2-5; no clear D gene. V gave up 6 bases and J gave up 5 bases, with 13 bases separating them. CDR1 is MDHEN and CDR2 is SYDVKM in the germline V gene. This CDR3 spans 13 amino acids. CDR3 loop: CASSKYVRETQYF. CDR3 coding DNA: TGTGCCAGCAGCAAATACGTACGGGAGACCCAGTACTTC. Supplemented by reference TRBV28 and TRBJ2-5, the full variable domain reads DVKVTQSSRYLVKRTGEKVFLECVQDMDHENMFWYRQDPGLGLRLIYFSYDVKMKEKGDIPEGYSVSREKKERFSLILESASTNQTSMYLCASSKYVRETQYFGPGTRLLVL.

This clonotype has a handful of counts. This chain connects TRBV27 to TRBJ1-5; D may be TRBD1 (6 bases). The CDR3 contains 14 residues. The V end was cut by 3 bases, the J end by 6 bases, with 12 bases between. Germline V CDR1 and CDR2: MNHEY, SMNVEV (reference sequence). The chain's CDR3 is CASSLRGRTQPQHF. CDR3 nucleotides: TGTGCCAGCAGTTTGCGGGGGCGCACTCAGCCCCAGCATTTT.

This clonotype came up many times. This sequence joins TRBV18 and TRBJ2-7, with TRBD2 matching over 10 bases. Germline lookup yields CDR1 KGHSH and CDR2 LQKENI. Unmatched junction bases numbered 2, after V lost 3 bases and J lost 6 bases. CDR3 length: 13 amino acids. DNA for the CDR3: TGTGCCAGCTCACCCGGGACTAGCGCCGAGCAGTACTTC. As protein: CASSPGTSAEQYF.

Points on this clonotype: This may arise from a read error, as a much more abundant clone is one base away. The chain couples TRBV28 to TRBJ1-4; a possible D gene is TRBD1 (6 bases). There are 15 residues in the CDR3. The germline V gene encodes CDR1 MDHEN and CDR2 SYDVKM. CDR3 sequence reads: CASSLRGAANEKLLF. Here the CDR3 DNA reads TGTGCCAGCAGCCTGCGGGGGGCGGCTAATGAAAAACTGCTTTTT.

The chain recombines TRBV20-1 with TRBJ2-5, with TRBD1 as a possible D gene (6 bases). Germline V gene lookup returns CDR1 DFQATT and CDR2 SNEGSKA (reference sequence). V dropped 3 bases and J dropped 1 base, with 12 bases sitting between them. The length of the CDR3 is 14 residues. CDR3 residues: CSARGLGGQETQYF. CDR3 DNA: TGCAGTGCTAGGGGCTTAGGGGGCCAAGAGACCCAGTACTTC.

Notes on this clonotype: A clone one base away is much larger, so this may be a read error. Since the CDR3 does not end with the conserved phenylalanine or tryptophan, this likely comes from a read error. The V and J genes are TRBV7-9 and TRBJ1-1, with TRBD1 matching over 8 bases. The CDR3 is made up of 14 amino acids. Looked up from germline, CDR1 is SEHNR and CDR2 is FQNEAQ (reference sequence). V gave up 5 bases and J gave up 5 bases; unmatched junction bases: 7. This chain's CDR3 is CASSPGQGRTEAFL. CDR3 DNA: TGTGCCAGCAGCCCTGGACAGGGAAGGACTGAAGCTTTCCTT.